The T cell receptor (beta chain) under discussion was sequenced for a study of T cells in localized non-small cell lung cancer. The study's findings and limits: Uninvolved adjacent lung showed higher T cell clonality than tumor.

TCRdb's copy holds only in-frame clones and misses some; the assay was immunoSEQ multiplex PCR. The profile shows tens of thousands of clones, around 88% of them singletons. A remark on this clone: Its antigen is not known.

The specimen comprised peripheral blood, sampled before any cancer treatment. This receptor was obtained from a woman aged 35 to 70 with stage I lung adenocarcinoma.

DNA of the CDR3: TGTGCCAGCAGTCATGACAGCGTGCGGACCGGGGAGCTGTTTTTT. Encoded protein: CASSHDSVRTGELFF. The V and J genes are TRBV6-6 and TRBJ2-2, with D possibly matching TRBD1 (5 bases). This CDR3 has 15 residues. Germline-derived CDR1 and CDR2 are MNHNY and SVGAGI (reference sequence). Trimming removed 5 bases at V and 5 bases at J, with 15 bases between.